This T cell receptor beta chain was recovered during a study of T cell responses to AZD1222 COVID-19 vaccine. The study, taken as a whole, reports: Clonal diversity was possibly underestimated, and the donors were mostly white British, with more females.

Sequenced by immunoSEQ multiplex PCR; TCRdb stores in-frame clones only, minus some. The table has about 160,000 clones, about 90% seen once. Worth noting for this clone: What it recognizes is unknown.

This specimen was peripheral blood, taken on day 0 of MenACWY control vaccination. This sequence was found in an adult in good health.

The CDR3 protein is CASSTPYEQYF. The CDR3 DNA sequence: TGTGCCAGCAGCACCCCCTACGAGCAGTACTTC. The chain joins TRBV3-1 (or the pseudogene TRBV3-2) to TRBJ2-7; D gene uncertain. Germline-derived CDR1 and CDR2 are LGHDT and YNNKEL (reference sequence). The CDR3 contains 11 residues. Trimming took off 5 bases at V and 2 bases at J, with 4 bases between the two ends.